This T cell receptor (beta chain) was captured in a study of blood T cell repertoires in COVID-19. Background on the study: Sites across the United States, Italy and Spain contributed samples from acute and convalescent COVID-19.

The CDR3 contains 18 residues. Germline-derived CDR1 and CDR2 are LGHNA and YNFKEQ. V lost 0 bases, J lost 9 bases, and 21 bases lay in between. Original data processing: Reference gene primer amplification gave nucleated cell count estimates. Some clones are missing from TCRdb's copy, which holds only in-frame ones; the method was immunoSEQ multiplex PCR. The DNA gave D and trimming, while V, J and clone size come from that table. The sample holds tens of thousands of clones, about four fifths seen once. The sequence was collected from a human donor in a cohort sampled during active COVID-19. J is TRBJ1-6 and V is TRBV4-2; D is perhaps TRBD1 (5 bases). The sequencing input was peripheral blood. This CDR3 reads CASSQDVRGGGGSSPLHF. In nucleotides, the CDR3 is TGTGCCAGCAGCCAAGACGTTCGCGGCGGGGGGGGTAGTTCACCCCTCCACTTT.